This TCR beta chain was sequenced for a study of blood T cells in healthy people across ages. Per sample, at least 5 micrograms of total RNA were extracted. Notes on this clonotype: Possible read error: a much larger clone is one base away.

Germline V lookup: CDR1 SGHRS, CDR2 YFSETQ. This CDR3 has 16 amino acids. A sample-barcoded 5' primer and a J-beta primer mix were used in a second PCR of roughly 7 to 11 cycles. TCRdb called the 5' RACE reads again in MiXCR, with one record for every CDR3 protein. The data show about 650,000 distinct CDR3 sequences, about 30% seen once. This chain connects TRBV5-1 to TRBJ1-2; 8 positions match TRBD1. The TCR originated in a woman of 80 years or more in good health. The material sequenced was blood. The CDR3 region is CASSLTSHRGGGGHTF. The DNA of the CDR3 is TGCGCCAGCAGCTTGACTTCGCACAGGGGGGGAGGTGGCCACACCTTC.